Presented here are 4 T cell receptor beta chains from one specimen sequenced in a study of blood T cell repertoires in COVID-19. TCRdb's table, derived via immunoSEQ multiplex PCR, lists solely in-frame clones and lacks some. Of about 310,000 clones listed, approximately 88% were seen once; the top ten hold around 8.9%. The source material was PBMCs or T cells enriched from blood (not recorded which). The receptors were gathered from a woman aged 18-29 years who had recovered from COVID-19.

The CDR3 is CSASAYLIQGAVPDTQYF. DNA for the CDR3: TGCAGTGCTAGTGCCTACCTTATACAGGGGGCTGTGCCAGATACGCAGTATTTT. V usage is TRBV20-1 and J usage is TRBJ2-3; 9 positions agree with TRBD1. The CDR3 has 18 amino acids. Unmatched junction bases numbered 17, after V lost 3 bases and J lost 4 bases. Per the germline V gene, CDR1 is DFQATT and CDR2 is SNEGSKA (reference sequence).

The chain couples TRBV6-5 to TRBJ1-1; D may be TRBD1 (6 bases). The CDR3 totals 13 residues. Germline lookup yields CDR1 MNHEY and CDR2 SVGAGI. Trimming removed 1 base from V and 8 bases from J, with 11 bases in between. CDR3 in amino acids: CASSYLRGSEAFF. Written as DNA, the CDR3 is TGTGCCAGCAGTTACTTGAGGGGGTCCGAAGCTTTCTTT.

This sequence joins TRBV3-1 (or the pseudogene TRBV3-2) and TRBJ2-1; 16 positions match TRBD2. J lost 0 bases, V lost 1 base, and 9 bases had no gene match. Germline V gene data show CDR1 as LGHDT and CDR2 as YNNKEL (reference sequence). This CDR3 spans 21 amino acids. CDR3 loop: CASSQVPGLAGGISSYNEQFF. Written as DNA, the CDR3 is TGTGCCAGCAGCCAAGTCCCGGGACTAGCGGGGGGGATAAGCTCCTACAATGAGCAGTTCTTC.

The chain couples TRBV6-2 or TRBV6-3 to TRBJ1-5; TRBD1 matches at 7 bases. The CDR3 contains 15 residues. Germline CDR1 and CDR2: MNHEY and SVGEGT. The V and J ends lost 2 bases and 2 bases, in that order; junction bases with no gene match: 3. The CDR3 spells CASSYLGTGNQPQHF. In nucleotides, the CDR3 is TGTGCCAGCAGTTACCTTGGGACAGGCAATCAGCCCCAGCATTTT.